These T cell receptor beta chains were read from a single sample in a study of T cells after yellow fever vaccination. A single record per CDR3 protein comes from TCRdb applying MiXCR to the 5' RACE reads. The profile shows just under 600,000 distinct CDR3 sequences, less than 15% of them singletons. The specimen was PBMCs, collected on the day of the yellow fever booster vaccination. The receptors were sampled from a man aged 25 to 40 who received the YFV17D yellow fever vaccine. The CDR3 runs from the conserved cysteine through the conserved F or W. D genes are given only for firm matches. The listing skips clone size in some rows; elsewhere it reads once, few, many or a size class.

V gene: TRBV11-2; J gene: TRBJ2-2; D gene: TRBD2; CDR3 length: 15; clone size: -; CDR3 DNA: TGTGCCAGCAGCCATGGGACTAGCGCCAGCGGGGAGCTGTTTTTT; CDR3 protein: CASSHGTSASGELFF
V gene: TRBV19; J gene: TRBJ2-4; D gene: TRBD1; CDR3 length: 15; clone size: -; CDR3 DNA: TGTGCCAGTATCAAAGCCCGACAGGGTAAAAACATTCAGTACTTC; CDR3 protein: CASIKARQGKNIQYF
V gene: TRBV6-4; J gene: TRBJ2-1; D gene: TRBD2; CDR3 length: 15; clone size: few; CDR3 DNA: TGTGCCACCTCTGGGGAAGCGGGAGACTACAATGAGCAGTTCTTC; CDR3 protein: CATSGEAGDYNEQFF
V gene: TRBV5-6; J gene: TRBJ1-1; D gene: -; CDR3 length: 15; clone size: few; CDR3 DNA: TGTGCCAGCAGCCACATGCCAGACCCGAACACTGAAGCTTTCTTT; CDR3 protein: CASSHMPDPNTEAFF
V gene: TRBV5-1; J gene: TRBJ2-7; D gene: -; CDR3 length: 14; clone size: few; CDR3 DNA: TGCGCCAGCAGCTTGACGGGAGCGGAATACGAGCAGTACTTC; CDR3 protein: CASSLTGAEYEQYF
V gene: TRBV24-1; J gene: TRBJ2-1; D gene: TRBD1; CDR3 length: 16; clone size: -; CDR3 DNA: TGTGCCACCAGTGATTTGGGGACAGGGGCTTTGAATGAGCAGTTCTTC; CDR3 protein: CATSDLGTGALNEQFF
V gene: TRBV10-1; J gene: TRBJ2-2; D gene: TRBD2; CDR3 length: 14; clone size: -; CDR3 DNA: TGCGCCAGCGCAAGACTAGCCGGGGCCGGGGAGCTGTTTTTT; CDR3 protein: CASARLAGAGELFF
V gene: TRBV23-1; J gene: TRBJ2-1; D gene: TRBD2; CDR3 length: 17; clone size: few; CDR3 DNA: TGCGCCAGCAGTGGGCATAGACTAGCGGGAGGGCTGAGGGAGCAGTTCTTC; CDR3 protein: CASSGHRLAGGLREQFF
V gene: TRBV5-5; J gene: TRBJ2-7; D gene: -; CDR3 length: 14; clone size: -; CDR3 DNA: TGTGCCAGCAGCTTGCTGGGGGGAAACTACGAGCAGTACTTC; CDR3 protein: CASSLLGGNYEQYF
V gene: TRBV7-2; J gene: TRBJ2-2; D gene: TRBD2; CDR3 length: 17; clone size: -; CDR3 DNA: TGTGCCAGCAGCTTAGTGAGCCTAGCGGGAGGCACCGGGGAGCTGTTTTTT; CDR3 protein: CASSLVSLAGGTGELFF
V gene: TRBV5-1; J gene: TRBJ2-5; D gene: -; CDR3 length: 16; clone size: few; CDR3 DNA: TGCGCCAGCAGCTTGCTCGGGACTCTGTACCAAGAGACCCAGTACTTC; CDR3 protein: CASSLLGTLYQETQYF
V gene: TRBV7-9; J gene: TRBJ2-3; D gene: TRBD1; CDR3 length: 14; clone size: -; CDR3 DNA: TGTGCCAGCAGCTTCGGGACAGGGTCAGATACGCAGTATTTT; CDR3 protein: CASSFGTGSDTQYF
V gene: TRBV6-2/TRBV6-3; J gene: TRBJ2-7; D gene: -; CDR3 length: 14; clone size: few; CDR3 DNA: TGTGCCAGCAGTCCCCCCTACAGGACCTACGAGCAGTACTTC; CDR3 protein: CASSPPYRTYEQYF
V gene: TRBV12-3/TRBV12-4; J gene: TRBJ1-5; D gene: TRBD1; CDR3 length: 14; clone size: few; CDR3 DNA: TGTGCCAGCAGCCGGGACAGCGATAATCAGCCCCAGCATTTT; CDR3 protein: CASSRDSDNQPQHF
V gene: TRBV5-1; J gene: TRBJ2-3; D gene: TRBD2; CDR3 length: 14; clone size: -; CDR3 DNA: TGCGCCAGCAACCCGGGACTAGCGGTAGATACGCAGTATTTT; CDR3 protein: CASNPGLAVDTQYF
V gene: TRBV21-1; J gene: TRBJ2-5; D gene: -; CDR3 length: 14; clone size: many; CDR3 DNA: TGTGCCAGCAGCCCCAGCGACAGGGTGGAGACCCAGTACTTC; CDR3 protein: CASSPSDRVETQYF
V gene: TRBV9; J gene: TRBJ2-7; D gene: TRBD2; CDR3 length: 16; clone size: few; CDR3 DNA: TGTGCCAGCAGCGTAGCCGGGGGGGACAACTCCTACGAGCAGTACTTC; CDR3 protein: CASSVAGGDNSYEQYF
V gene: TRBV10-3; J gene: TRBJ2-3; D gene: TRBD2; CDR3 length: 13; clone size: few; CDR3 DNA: TGTGCCACCCTTAGCGGGACCACAGATACGCAGTATTTT; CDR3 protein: CATLSGTTDTQYF
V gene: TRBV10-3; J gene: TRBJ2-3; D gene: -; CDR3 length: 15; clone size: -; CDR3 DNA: TGTGCCATCAGTGGATTAGGGCGGAACACAGATACGCAGTATTTT; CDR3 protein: CAISGLGRNTDTQYF
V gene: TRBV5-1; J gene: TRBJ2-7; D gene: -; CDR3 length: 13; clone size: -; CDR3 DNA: TGCGCCAGCAGCGCGGACAGCACCTACGAGCAGTACTTC; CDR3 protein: CASSADSTYEQYF
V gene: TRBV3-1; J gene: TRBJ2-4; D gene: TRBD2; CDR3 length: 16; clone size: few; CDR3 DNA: TGTGCCAGCAGTCGACTAGCGGGAGGGCCAGTGGACATTCAGTACTTC; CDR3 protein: CASSRLAGGPVDIQYF
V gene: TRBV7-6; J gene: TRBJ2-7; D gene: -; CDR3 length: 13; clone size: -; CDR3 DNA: TGTGCCAGCAGCTTAGAGGGTGCTAGCGAGCAGTACTTC; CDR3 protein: CASSLEGASEQYF
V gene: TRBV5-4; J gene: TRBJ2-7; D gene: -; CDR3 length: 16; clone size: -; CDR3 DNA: TGTGCCAGCAGCTTGGTAGTCTCCCCGCTTGCTCGCGAGCAGTACTTC; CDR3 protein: CASSLVVSPLAREQYF
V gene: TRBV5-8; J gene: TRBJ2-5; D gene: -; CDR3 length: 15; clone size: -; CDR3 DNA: TGTGCCAGCAGCTTGGATGCGAGGGCCCAAGAGACCCAGTACTTC; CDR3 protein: CASSLDARAQETQYF
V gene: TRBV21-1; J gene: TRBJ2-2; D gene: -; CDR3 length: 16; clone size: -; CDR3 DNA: TGTGCCAGCAGGACGACTAGCGGGAGGAGTACCGGGGAGCTGTTTTTT; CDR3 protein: CASRTTSGRSTGELFF
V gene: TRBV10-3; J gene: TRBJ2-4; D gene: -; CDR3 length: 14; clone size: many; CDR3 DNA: TGTGCCATCAGGGGGGACGGAGCCAAAAACATTCAGTACTTC; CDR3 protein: CAIRGDGAKNIQYF
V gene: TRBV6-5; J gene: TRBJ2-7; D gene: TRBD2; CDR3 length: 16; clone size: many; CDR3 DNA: TGTGCCAGCAGTTACGCCGCGGGAGGGCCCTCCTACGAGCAGTACTTC; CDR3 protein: CASSYAAGGPSYEQYF
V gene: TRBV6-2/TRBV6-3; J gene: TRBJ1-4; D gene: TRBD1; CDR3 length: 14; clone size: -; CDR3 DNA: TGTGCCAGCAGTGGAGACAGGGCGGACGAAAAACTGTTTTTT; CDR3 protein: CASSGDRADEKLFF
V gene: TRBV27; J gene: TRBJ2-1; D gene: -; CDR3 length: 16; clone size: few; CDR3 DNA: TGTGCCAGCAGTTTATCTCGCGCGGGACCGGGGAGGGAGCAGTTCTTC; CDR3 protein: CASSLSRAGPGREQFF
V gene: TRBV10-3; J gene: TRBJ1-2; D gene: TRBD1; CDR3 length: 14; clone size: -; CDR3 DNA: TGTGCCATCAGAGAAATACAGGGGGACTATGGCTACACCTTC; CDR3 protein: CAIREIQGDYGYTF
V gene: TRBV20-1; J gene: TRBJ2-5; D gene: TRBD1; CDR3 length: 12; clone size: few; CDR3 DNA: TGCAGTGCTAAGACAGGGGGAGAGACCCAGTACTTC; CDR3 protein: CSAKTGGETQYF
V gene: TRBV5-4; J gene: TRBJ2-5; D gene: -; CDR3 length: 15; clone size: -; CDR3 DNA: TGTGCCAGCAGCTTGGTGTCACAGAACCAAGAGACCCAGTACTTC; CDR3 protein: CASSLVSQNQETQYF
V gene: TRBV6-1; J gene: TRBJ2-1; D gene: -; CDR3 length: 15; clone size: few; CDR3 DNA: TGTGCCAGCAGCCCGGGGTTCCCTCCGGGCAATGAGCAGTTCTTC; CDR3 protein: CASSPGFPPGNEQFF
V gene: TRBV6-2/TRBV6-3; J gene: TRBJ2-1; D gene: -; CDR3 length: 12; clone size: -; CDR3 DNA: TGTGCCAGCAGGGACTTCATTAATGAGCAGTTCTTC; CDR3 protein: CASRDFINEQFF
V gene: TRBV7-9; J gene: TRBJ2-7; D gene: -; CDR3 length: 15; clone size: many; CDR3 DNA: TGTGCCAGCAGCTTTGGTGGGTCGGAAGTTTACGAGCAGTACTTC; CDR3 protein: CASSFGGSEVYEQYF
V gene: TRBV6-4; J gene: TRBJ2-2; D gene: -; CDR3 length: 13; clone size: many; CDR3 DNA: TGTGCCAGCAGTGACAGGGACTCCGGGGAGCTGTTTTTT; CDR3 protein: CASSDRDSGELFF
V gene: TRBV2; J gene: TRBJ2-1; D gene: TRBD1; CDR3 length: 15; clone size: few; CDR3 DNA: TGTGCCAGCAGCTCCGACAGGGGAAGGGGATTCGAGCAGTTCTTC; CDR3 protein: CASSSDRGRGFEQFF
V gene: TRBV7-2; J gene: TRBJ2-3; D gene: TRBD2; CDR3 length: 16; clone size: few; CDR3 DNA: TGTGCCAGCAGCGCAGCTAGCGGGAGGCCCACAGATACGCAGTATTTT; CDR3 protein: CASSAASGRPTDTQYF
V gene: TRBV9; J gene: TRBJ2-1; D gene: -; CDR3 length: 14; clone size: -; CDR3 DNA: TGTGCCAGCAGCGTAGGGTGGGGATACAATGAGCAGTTCTTC; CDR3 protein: CASSVGWGYNEQFF
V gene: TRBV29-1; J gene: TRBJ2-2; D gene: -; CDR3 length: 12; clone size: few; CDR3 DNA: TGCAGCGCCGGACGGGCCACCGGGGAGCTGTTTTTT; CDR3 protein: CSAGRATGELFF
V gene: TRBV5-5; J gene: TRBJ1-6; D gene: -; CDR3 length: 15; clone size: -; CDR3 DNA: TGTGCCAGCAGCTTGACCCCCGCCCCAGCGTCACCCCTCCACTTT; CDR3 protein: CASSLTPAPASPLHF
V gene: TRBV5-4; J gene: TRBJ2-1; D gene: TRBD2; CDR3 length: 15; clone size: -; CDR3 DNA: TGTGCCAGCAGGTCGGGCGGGAGGGACCGCGATGAGCAGTTCTTC; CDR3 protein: CASRSGGRDRDEQFF
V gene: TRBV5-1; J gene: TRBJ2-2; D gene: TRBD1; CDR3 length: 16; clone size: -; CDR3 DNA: TGCGCCAGCAGCTCCGTCAGGGGGCGGAACACCGGGGAGCTGTTTTTT; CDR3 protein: CASSSVRGRNTGELFF
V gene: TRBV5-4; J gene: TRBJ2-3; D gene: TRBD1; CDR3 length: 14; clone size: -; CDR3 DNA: TGTGCCAGCAGCGGGACAGGGGGACCAGATACGCAGTATTTT; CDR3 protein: CASSGTGGPDTQYF